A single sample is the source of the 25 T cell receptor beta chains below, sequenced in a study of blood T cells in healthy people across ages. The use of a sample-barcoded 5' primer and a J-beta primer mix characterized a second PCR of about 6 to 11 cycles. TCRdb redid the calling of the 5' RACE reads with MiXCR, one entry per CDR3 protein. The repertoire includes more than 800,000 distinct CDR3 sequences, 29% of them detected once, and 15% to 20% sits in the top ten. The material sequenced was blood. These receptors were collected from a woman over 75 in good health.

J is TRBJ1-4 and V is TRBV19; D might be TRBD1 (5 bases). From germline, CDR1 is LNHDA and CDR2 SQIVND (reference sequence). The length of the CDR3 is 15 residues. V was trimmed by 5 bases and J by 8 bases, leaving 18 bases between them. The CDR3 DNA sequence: TGTGCCAGTAGTCCAAAGGCCACAGGAAGCGAAAAACTGTTTTTT. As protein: CASSPKATGSEKLFF.

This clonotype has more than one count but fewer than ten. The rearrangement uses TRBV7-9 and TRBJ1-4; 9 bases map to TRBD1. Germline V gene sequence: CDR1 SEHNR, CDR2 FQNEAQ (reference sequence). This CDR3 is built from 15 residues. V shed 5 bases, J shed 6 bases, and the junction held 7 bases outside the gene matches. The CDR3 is CASSTRDRAHEKLFF. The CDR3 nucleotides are TGTGCCAGCAGCACCCGGGACAGGGCCCATGAAAAACTGTTTTTT.

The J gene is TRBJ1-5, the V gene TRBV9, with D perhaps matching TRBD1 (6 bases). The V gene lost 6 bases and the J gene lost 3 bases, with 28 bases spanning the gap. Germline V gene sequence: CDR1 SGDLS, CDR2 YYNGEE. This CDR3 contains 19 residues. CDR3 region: CASIPEGTGLTRSNQPQHF. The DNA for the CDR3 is TGTGCCAGCATCCCAGAGGGTACAGGGTTGACCCGTTCCAATCAGCCCCAGCATTTT. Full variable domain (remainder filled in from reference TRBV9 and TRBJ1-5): DSGVTQTPKHLITATGQRVTLRCSPRSGDLSVYWYQQSLDQGLQFLIQYYNGEERAKGNILERFSAQQFPDLHSELNLSSLELGDSALYFCASIPEGTGLTRSNQPQHFGDGTRLSIL.

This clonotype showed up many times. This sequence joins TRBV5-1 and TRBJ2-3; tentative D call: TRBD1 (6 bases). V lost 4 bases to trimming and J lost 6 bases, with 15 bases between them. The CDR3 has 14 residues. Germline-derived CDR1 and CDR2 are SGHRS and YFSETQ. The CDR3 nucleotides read TGCGCCAGCAGCACCGGACAGCCGGAGGATACGCAGTATTTT. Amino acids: CASSTGQPEDTQYF.

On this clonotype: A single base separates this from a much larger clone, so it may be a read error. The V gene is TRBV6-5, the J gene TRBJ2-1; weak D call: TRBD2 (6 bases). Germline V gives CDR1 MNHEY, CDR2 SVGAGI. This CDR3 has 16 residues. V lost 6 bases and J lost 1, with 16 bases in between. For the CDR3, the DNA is TGTGCCAGCAGACCTTCACACGGGGGTTCCTACAATGAGCAGTTCTTC. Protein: CASRPSHGGSYNEQFF.

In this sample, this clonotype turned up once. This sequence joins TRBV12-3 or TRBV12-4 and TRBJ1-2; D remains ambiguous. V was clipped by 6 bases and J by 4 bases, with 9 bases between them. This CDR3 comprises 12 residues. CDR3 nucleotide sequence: TGTGCCAGCAGCCTTCTATTCTATGGCTACACCTTC. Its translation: CASSLLFYGYTF.

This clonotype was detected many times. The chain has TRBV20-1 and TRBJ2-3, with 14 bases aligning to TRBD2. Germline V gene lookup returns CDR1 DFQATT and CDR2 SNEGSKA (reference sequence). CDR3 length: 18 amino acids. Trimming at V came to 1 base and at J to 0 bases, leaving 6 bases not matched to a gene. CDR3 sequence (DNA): TGCAGTGCTAGAGGAAGGACTAGCGGGGGGACTAGCACAGATACGCAGTATTTT. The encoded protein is CSARGRTSGGTSTDTQYF.

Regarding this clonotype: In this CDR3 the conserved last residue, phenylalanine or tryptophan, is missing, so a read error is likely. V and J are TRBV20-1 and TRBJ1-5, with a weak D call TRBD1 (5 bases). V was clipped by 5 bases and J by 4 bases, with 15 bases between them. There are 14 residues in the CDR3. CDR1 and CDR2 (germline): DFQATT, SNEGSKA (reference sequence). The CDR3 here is CSALGDKGNQPQHL. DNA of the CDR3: TGCAGTGCTCTCGGGGATAAGGGGAATCAGCCCCAGCATTTG.

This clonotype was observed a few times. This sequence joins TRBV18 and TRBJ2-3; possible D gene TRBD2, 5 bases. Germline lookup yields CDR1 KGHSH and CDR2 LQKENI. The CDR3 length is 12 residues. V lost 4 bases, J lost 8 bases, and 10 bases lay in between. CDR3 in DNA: TGTGCCAGCTCACGGGAAGGGAGTACGCAGTATTTT. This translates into CASSREGSTQYF. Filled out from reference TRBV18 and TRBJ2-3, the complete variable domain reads NAGVMQNPRHLVRRRGQEARLRCSPMKGHSHVYWYRQLPEEGLKFMVYLQKENIIDESGMPKERFSAEFPKEGPSILRIQQVVRGDSAAYFCASSREGSTQYFGPGTRLTVL.

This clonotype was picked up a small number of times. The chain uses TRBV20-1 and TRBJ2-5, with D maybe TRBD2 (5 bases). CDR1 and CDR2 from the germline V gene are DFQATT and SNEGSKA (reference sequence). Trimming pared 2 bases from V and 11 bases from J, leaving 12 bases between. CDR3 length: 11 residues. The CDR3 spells CSARRRNEQYF. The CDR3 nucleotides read TGCAGTGCTAGAAGGAGGAATGAGCAGTACTTC.

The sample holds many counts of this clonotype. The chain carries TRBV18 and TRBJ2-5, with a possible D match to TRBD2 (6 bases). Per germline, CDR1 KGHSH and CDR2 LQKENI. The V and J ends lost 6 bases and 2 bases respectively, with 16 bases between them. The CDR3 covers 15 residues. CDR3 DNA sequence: TGTGCCAGCTCGCCCAATTCAGGGAGGCAAGAGACCCAGTACTTC. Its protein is CASSPNSGRQETQYF.

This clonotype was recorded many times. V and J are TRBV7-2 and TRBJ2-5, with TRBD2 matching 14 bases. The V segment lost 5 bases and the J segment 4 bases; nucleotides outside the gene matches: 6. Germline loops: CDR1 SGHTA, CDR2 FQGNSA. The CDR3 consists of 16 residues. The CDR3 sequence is CASSATSGGAVETQYF. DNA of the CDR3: TGTGCCAGCAGCGCGACTAGCGGGGGGGCGGTAGAGACCCAGTACTTC.

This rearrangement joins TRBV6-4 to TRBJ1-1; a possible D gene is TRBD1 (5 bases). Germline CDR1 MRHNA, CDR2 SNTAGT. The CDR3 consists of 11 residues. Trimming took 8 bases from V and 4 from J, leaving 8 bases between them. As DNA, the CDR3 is TGTGCCAGCCGGGACGGCACTGAAGCTTTCTTT. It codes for CASRDGTEAFF.

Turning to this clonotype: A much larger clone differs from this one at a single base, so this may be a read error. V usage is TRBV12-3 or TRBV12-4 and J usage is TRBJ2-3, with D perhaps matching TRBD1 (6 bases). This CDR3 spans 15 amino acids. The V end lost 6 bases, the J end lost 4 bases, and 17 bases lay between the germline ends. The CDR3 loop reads CASRYTRGGADTQYF. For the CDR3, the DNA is TGTGCCAGCAGGTACACTAGAGGGGGAGCAGATACGCAGTATTTT.

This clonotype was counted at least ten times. CDR3 residues: CASSPRDRASYGYTF. The CDR3 nucleotides are TGTGCCAGCAGCCCGCGGGACAGGGCCTCCTATGGCTACACCTTC. This chain connects TRBV3-1 to TRBJ1-2, with 9 bases that match TRBD1. From germline, CDR1 is LGHDT and CDR2 YNNKEL (reference sequence). This CDR3 has 15 amino acids. Trimming cost V 4 bases and J 4 bases; bases outside gene matches: 7.

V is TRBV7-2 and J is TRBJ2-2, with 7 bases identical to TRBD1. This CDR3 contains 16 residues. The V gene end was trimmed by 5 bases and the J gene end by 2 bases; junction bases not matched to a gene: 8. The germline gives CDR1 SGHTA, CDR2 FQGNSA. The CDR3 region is CASSPWTGGNTGELFF. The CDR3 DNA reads TGTGCCAGCAGCCCCTGGACAGGAGGCAACACCGGGGAGCTGTTTTTT.

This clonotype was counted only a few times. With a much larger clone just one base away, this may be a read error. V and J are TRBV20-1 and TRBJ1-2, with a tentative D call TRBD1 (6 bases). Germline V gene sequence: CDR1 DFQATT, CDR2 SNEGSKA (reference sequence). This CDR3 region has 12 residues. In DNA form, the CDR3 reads TGCAGGGCTAGTGCGGGGGCGCGCGGCTACACCTTC. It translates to CRASAGARGYTF.

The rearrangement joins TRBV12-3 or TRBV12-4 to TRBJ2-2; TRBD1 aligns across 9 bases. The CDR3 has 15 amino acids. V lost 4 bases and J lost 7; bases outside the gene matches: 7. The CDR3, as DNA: TGTGCCAGCAGTTCCTACAGGGGGCAGGGCGGGGAGCTGTTTTTT. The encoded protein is CASSSYRGQGGELFF.

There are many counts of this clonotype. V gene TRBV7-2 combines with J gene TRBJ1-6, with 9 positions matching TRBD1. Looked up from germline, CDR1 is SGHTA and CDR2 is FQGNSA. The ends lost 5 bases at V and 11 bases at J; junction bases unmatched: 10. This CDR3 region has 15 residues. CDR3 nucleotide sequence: TGTGCCAGCAGCCCGACGGGACAGGGAAGTACACCCCTCCACTTT. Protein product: CASSPTGQGSTPLHF.

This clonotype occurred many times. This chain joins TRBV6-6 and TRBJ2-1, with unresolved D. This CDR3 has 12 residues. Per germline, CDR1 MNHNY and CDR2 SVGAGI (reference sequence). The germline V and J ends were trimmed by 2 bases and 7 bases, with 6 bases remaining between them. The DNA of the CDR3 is TGTGCCAGCAGTTACACGTGGAATGAGCAGTTCTTC. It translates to CASSYTWNEQFF.

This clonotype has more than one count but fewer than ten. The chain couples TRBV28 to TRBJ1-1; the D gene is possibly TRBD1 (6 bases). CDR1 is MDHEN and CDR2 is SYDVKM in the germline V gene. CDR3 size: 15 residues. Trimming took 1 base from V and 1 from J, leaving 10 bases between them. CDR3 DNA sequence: TGTGCCAGCAGTTTATTGGGGGCGCGGAACACTGAAGCTTTCTTT. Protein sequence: CASSLLGARNTEAFF. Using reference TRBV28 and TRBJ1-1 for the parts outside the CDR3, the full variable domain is DVKVTQSSRYLVKRTGEKVFLECVQDMDHENMFWYRQDPGLGLRLIYFSYDVKMKEKGDIPEGYSVSREKKERFSLILESASTNQTSMYLCASSLLGARNTEAFFGQGTRLTVV.

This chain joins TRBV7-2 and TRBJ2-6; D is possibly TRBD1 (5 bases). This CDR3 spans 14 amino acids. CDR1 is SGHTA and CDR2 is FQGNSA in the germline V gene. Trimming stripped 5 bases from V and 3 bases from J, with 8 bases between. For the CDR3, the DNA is TGTGCCAGCAGCCAAGGGGTTGGGGCCAACGTCCTGACTTTC. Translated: CASSQGVGANVLTF.

The CDR3 sequence is CASRGQGEEKLFF. CDR3 DNA sequence: TGCGCCAGCAGAGGACAGGGGGAAGAAAAACTGTTTTTT. V and J are TRBV10-2 and TRBJ1-4; 10 bases are a match to TRBD1. Germline V CDR1 and CDR2: WSHSY, SAAADI. Losses at the gene ends were 6 bases for V and 8 bases for J; bases not matched to a gene: 3. CDR3 length: 13 residues.

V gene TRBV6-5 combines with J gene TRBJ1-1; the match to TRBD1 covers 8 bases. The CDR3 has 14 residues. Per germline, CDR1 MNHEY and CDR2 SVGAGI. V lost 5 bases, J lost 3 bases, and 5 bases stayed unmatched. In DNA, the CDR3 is TGTGCCAGCAGTAATGACAGGGGATACACTGAAGCTTTCTTT. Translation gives CASSNDRGYTEAFF.

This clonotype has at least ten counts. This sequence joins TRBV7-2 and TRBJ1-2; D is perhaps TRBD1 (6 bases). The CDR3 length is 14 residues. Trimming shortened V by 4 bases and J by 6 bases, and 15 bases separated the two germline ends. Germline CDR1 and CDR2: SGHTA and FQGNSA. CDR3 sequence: CASSSGVVGDGYTF. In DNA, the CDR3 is TGTGCCAGCAGCTCAGGGGTAGTTGGGGATGGCTACACCTTC.